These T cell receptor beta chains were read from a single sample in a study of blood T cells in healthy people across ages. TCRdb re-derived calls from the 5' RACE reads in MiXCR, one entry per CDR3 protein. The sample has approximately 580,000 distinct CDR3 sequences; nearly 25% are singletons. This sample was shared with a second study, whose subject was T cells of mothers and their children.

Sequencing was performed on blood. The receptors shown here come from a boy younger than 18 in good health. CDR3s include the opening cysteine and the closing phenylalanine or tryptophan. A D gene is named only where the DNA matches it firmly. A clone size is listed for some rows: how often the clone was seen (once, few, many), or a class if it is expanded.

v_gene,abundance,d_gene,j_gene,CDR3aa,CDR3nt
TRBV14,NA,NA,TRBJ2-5,CASSQDSFGETQYF,TGTGCCAGCAGCCAAGATTCTTTTGGAGAGACCCAGTACTTC
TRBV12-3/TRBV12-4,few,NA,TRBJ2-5,CASSGGSKTQYF,TGTGCCAGCAGTGGCGGGTCGAAGACCCAGTACTTC
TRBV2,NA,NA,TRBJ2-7,CASSRDSTDEQYF,TGTGCCAGCAGCCGAGACAGTACGGACGAGCAGTACTTC
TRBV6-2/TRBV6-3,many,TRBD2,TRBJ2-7,CASTMRLADSSYEQYF,TGTGCCAGCACCATGAGACTAGCGGATAGCTCCTACGAGCAGTACTTC
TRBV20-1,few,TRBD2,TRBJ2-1,CSAGLGLDRGNEQFF,TGCAGTGCTGGACTAGGGCTAGATAGAGGCAATGAGCAGTTCTTC
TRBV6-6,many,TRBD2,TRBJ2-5,CASSYTASGREETQYF,TGTGCCAGCAGTTACACCGCTAGTGGGAGGGAAGAGACCCAGTACTTC
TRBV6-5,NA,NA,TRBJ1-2,CASSHMGGARGYTF,TGTGCCAGCAGCCATATGGGGGGGGCGCGGGGCTACACCTTC
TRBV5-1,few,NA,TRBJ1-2,CASSLAHDAYGYTF,TGCGCCAGCAGCTTGGCCCACGATGCCTATGGCTACACCTTC
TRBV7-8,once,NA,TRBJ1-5,CASSLSPPVVFNQPQHF,TGTGCCAGCAGCTTGAGTCCGCCGGTCGTTTTTAATCAGCCCCAGCATTTT
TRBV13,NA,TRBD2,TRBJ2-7,CASSSAGTSSYEQYF,TGTGCCAGCAGCTCGGCCGGGACTAGCAGTTACGAGCAGTACTTC